The source of this TCR beta chain is a study of CD8 T cells in ankylosing spondylitis. Broader study findings: Ankylosing spondylitis blood seemed to carry a telltale TCR beta motif made of under 10 highly homologous variants. Reportedly, disease-linked clones are significantly enriched in ankylosing spondylitis patients' matched synovial fluid.

The V end lost 6 bases, the J end lost 1 base, and 4 bases lay between the germline ends. The CDR3 runs to 12 residues. Germline lookup yields CDR1 DFQATT and CDR2 SNEGSKA (reference sequence). Making use of molecular barcodes, quantitative 5'-RACE generated TCR beta libraries. TCRdb re-derived calls from the 5' RACE reads in MiXCR, one entry per CDR3 protein. The sample consists of about 220,000 distinct CDR3 sequences, around 24% of them appearing once. This clonotype appeared many times. Its specificity is not known. The chain recombines TRBV20-1 with TRBJ2-6, with no clear D. This TCR came from a male donor with ankylosing spondylitis or in good health (not recorded which). Input material: blood, either unsorted or a sorted T cell fraction (not recorded which). The DNA for the CDR3 is TGCAGTGCCTCTTCTGGGGCCAACGTCCTGACTTTC. It specifies CSASSGANVLTF.